At least ten counts were recorded for the clone carrying this T cell receptor beta chain. The antigen is not known. This entry comes from a study of T-cell memory formation after mild COVID-19. Notes on the study in general: Researchers could not confirm that second-wave clones peaking on day 37 targeted SARS-CoV-2.

TCRdb re-called the 5' RACE reads with MiXCR, one entry per CDR3 protein. The sample contains 300,000 to 400,000 distinct CDR3 sequences, around 28% of which appear only once. The source of this sequence is an adult woman who had mild COVID-19 (a few samples of this study predate the infection). Cell type and time point are not known. Material for sequencing was PBMCs or a T cell subset sorted from them (not recorded which).

The CDR3 loop reads CASSPRLAGEPGSYNEQFF. CDR3 bases: TGTGCCAGCAGCCCTCGACTAGCGGGGGAGCCGGGCTCCTACAATGAGCAGTTCTTC. This chain joins TRBV9 and TRBJ2-1; TRBD2 matches at 12 bases. V was clipped by 4 bases and J by 0 bases; unmatched bases: 11. Germline values: CDR1 SGDLS, CDR2 YYNGEE. CDR3 length: 19 amino acids.